The next 30 T cell receptor beta chains were all read from a single sample in a study of blood T cell repertoires in COVID-19 (dated by TCRdb to the early 2020s). Libraries were prepared through the immunoSEQ multiplex PCR assay. The table comes from immuneACCESS by way of TCRdb, which keeps in-frame sequences with V and J called. Part of the clones is missing from these tables; in studies checked, under half for an unresolved V gene and the rest for unknown reasons. The sample includes around 60,000 clones, with around 84% observed a single time. Around 5.4% of the sample is taken by the ten largest. Sequences were obtained from peripheral blood. Receptors were obtained from a woman in her sixties or seventies with acute or convalescent COVID-19.

The J gene is TRBJ1-5, the V gene TRBV15, with D perhaps matching TRBD1 (5 bases). The length of the CDR3 is 19 residues. V was clipped by 1 base and J by 0 bases, with 19 bases between them. The V gene's germline CDR1 is LNHNV and CDR2 YYDKDF (reference sequence). CDR3 sequence: CATSRVGLRVGFSNQPQHF. CDR3 sequence (DNA): TGTGCCACCAGCAGAGTGGGACTTCGGGTCGGGTTTAGCAATCAGCCCCAGCATTTT.

The CDR3 nucleotides are TGTGCCAGCAGCTTGTACAGGGGGAACACTGAAGCTTTCTTT. It encodes CASSLYRGNTEAFF. The genes are TRBV13 and TRBJ1-1; 7 nucleotides agree with TRBD1. Germline assignment: CDR1 PRHDT and CDR2 FYEKMQ (reference sequence). With V trimmed by 3 bases and J by 1 base, 2 bases remained unmatched. The CDR3 covers 14 residues.

This clone was seen once. The rearrangement joins TRBV10-3 to TRBJ1-3; a possible D gene is TRBD1 (5 bases). Germline values: CDR1 ENHRY, CDR2 SYGVKD. The CDR3 has 17 amino acids. V shed 3 bases and J shed 2 bases, with 17 bases lying between them. The CDR3: CAISESAGPGTGNTIYF. In nucleotides, the CDR3 is TGTGCCATCAGTGAATCAGCGGGGCCAGGGACTGGAAACACCATATATTTT.

The chain is built from TRBV6-6 and TRBJ1-1; 9 bases are shared with TRBD1. The germline CDR1 and CDR2 sequences are MNHNY and SVGAGI (reference sequence). With V trimmed by 7 bases and J by 8 bases, 11 bases remained unmatched. CDR3 length: 14 residues. The CDR3 loop is CASKKTQGAGEAFF. In nucleotides, the CDR3 is TGTGCCAGCAAAAAAACACAGGGGGCGGGCGAAGCTTTCTTT.

The genes are TRBV5-1 and TRBJ1-5, with 8 bases aligning to TRBD1. The CDR3 extends over 15 amino acids. V lost 2 bases, J lost 0 bases, and 1 base stayed unmatched. Per the germline V gene, CDR1 is SGHRS and CDR2 is YFSETQ. CDR3 sequence (DNA): TGCGCCAGCAGCTTACAGGGGGATAGCAATCAGCCCCAGCATTTT. This encodes CASSLQGDSNQPQHF.

The chain carries TRBV6-1 and TRBJ2-3; D is ambiguous. This CDR3 has 13 amino acids. Germline V gene lookup returns CDR1 MNHNS and CDR2 SASEGT. V lost 7 bases and J lost 4, with 12 bases in between. The CDR3 DNA is TGTGCCAGCAATTCCCGCCCAGCAGATACGCAGTATTTT. Protein product: CASNSRPADTQYF.

J is TRBJ1-3 and V is TRBV5-1; D is possibly TRBD1 (5 bases). The CDR3 length is 14 residues. CDR1 is SGHRS, CDR2 YFSETQ, per germline. Trimming removed 0 bases at V and 4 bases at J, with 8 bases between. The CDR3 region is CASSLAGRGNTIYF. Here the CDR3 DNA reads TGCGCCAGCAGCTTGGCAGGGCGCGGAAACACCATATATTTT.

The rearrangement uses TRBV6-5 and TRBJ2-7; 10 nucleotides match TRBD2. Unmatched junction bases numbered 4, after V lost 8 bases and J lost 3 bases. Germline V gene lookup returns CDR1 MNHEY and CDR2 SVGAGI. CDR3 length: 13 residues. The chain's CDR3 is CASSASGGYEQYF. The CDR3 DNA reads as TGTGCCAGCTCGGCTAGCGGGGGCTACGAGCAGTACTTC.

This chain connects TRBV12-5 to TRBJ2-3; D possibly corresponds to TRBD1 (6 bases). The V end lost 1 base, the J end lost 4 bases, and 18 bases lay between the germline ends. This CDR3 spans 17 amino acids. Germline loops: CDR1 LGHNT, CDR2 FRNRAP. In nucleotides, the CDR3 is TGTGCTAGTGGTTTGGCCCACCCTTGGGGGCCCTCAGATACGCAGTATTTT. It translates to CASGLAHPWGPSDTQYF.

CDR3 region: CASSLGDGHYF. The CDR3 coding sequence is TGCGCCAGCAGCTTGGGTGATGGGCATTACTTC. The chain joins TRBV5-1 to TRBJ2-5, with unresolved D. The CDR3 is made up of 11 amino acids. Between the trimmed V and J ends, which lost 0 bases and 14 bases, there was a span of 11 bases. Per the germline V gene, CDR1 is SGHRS and CDR2 is YFSETQ.

The CDR3 nucleotides are TGTGCCAGCAGCTTAGGACTAGCGGGATACGAGCAGTACTTC. Translated: CASSLGLAGYEQYF. This chain uses TRBV7-6 with TRBJ2-7; TRBD2 matches 11 bases. With V trimmed by 1 base and J by 4 bases, 0 bases remained unmatched. This CDR3 is built from 14 residues. Looked up from germline, CDR1 is SGHVS and CDR2 is FNYEAQ.

The genes are TRBV3-1 (or the pseudogene TRBV3-2) and TRBJ1-6; D possibly corresponds to TRBD1 (6 bases). The germline V gene has CDR1 LGHDT and CDR2 YNNKEL (reference sequence). V lost 1 base and J 9 bases, leaving 10 bases between the germline ends. The CDR3 consists of 14 residues. CDR3 DNA sequence: TGTGCCAGCAGCCAAGGCGGGGGCGGTTCACCCCTCCACTTT. The encoded protein is CASSQGGGGSPLHF.

The chain employs TRBV15 and TRBJ2-3, with TRBD1 matching over 11 bases. With V trimmed by 4 bases and J by 3 bases, 12 bases remained unmatched. The CDR3 consists of 18 residues. Germline assignment: CDR1 LNHNV and CDR2 YYDKDF (reference sequence). The CDR3 region is CATSIRPGTGGVTDTQYF. The DNA of the CDR3 is TGTGCCACCAGCATACGTCCCGGGACAGGGGGGGTTACAGATACGCAGTATTTT.

The chain links TRBV30 to TRBJ1-2; 9 nucleotides agree with TRBD1. The CDR3 spans 15 residues. CDR1 is GTSNPN and CDR2 is SVGIG in the germline V gene (reference sequence). V trimming: 0 bases; J trimming: 8 bases; junction bases outside the gene matches: 10. The CDR3, as DNA: TGTGCCTGGAGTGTTGGGGGACAGGGAAGCGGGGGCTACACCTTC. It is translated as CAWSVGGQGSGGYTF.

This sequence joins TRBV19 and TRBJ1-2; D ambiguous. CDR1 is LNHDA and CDR2 is SQIVND in the germline V gene (reference sequence). The V end lost 1 base, the J end lost 5 bases, and 5 bases lay between the germline ends. The CDR3 spans 12 residues. The CDR3 nucleotides read TGTGCCAGTAGTATAGCGGGGTATGGCTACACCTTC. Protein: CASSIAGYGYTF.

The V gene is TRBV18, the J gene TRBJ2-2; D remains ambiguous. Trimming pared 2 bases from V and 9 bases from J, leaving 7 bases between. Per germline, CDR1 KGHSH and CDR2 LQKENI. The CDR3 totals 12 residues. In DNA form, the CDR3 reads TGTGCCAGCTCACCAAAGACACGGGAGCTGTTTTTT. Encoded protein: CASSPKTRELFF.

This chain connects TRBV30 to TRBJ2-7, with a weak D call TRBD1 (6 bases). Germline CDR1 and CDR2: GTSNPN and SVGIG (reference sequence). The CDR3 covers 15 residues. Between the trimmed V and J ends, which lost 2 bases and 0 bases, there was a span of 14 bases. CDR3 loop: CAWSPPDRISYEQYF. Written as DNA, the CDR3 is TGTGCCTGGAGTCCCCCCGACAGGATCTCCTACGAGCAGTACTTC.

The chain recombines TRBV12-5 with TRBJ1-2; 7 nucleotides line up with TRBD1. The CDR3 is 13 residues long. The germline CDR1 and CDR2 sequences are LGHNT and FRNRAP. Trimming took 5 bases from V and 7 from J; bases not matched to a gene: 7. The CDR3 sequence is CASGQTGEVGYTF. CDR3 coding DNA: TGTGCTAGTGGTCAAACAGGGGAGGTTGGCTACACCTTC.

The DNA of the CDR3 is TGTGCCAGCAGCGTAGCTGTGACGGGACAGGACGCTAACTATGGCTACACCTTC. Encoded protein: CASSVAVTGQDANYGYTF. The chain links TRBV9 to TRBJ1-2; 8 bases fit TRBD1. The CDR3 runs to 18 residues. Trimming took 0 bases from V and 0 from J; bases not matched to a gene: 10. Per germline, CDR1 SGDLS and CDR2 YYNGEE.

CDR3 region: CASSFGRLTYEQYF. The CDR3 bases are TGTGCCAGCAGCTTTGGCAGGCTGACCTACGAGCAGTACTTC. The chain uses TRBV5-6 and TRBJ2-7; D not certain. Looked up from germline, CDR1 is SGHDT and CDR2 is YYEEEE. Trimming removed 2 bases from V and 2 bases from J, with 11 bases in between. The CDR3 is 14 residues long.

This sequence joins TRBV5-1 and TRBJ1-6, with D uncertain. This CDR3 has 16 amino acids. V dropped 1 base and J dropped 3 bases, with 11 bases sitting between them. Germline V gene lookup returns CDR1 SGHRS and CDR2 YFSETQ. The CDR3 DNA is TGCGCCAGCAGCTTGAGGACCGCGGGCTATAATTCACCCCTCCACTTT. Its translation: CASSLRTAGYNSPLHF.

This rearrangement joins TRBV9 to TRBJ2-2; D possibly corresponds to TRBD1 (6 bases). Trimming took off 0 bases at V and 4 bases at J, with 10 bases between the two ends. Germline V gene sequence: CDR1 SGDLS, CDR2 YYNGEE. This CDR3 region has 15 residues. The CDR3 sequence: CASSVAGVGTGELFF. Written as DNA, the CDR3 is TGTGCCAGCAGCGTAGCAGGGGTCGGCACCGGGGAGCTGTTTTTT.

The chain is built from TRBV7-9 and TRBJ2-5; TRBD2 might be the D (6 bases). This CDR3 has 15 amino acids. The V and J ends lost 1 base and 6 bases respectively, with 15 bases between them. Germline values: CDR1 SEHNR, CDR2 FQNEAQ (reference sequence). The CDR3 protein is CASSLGGASSKTQYF. CDR3 DNA: TGTGCCAGCAGCTTAGGCGGGGCCTCGTCAAAGACCCAGTACTTC.

This clone was detected only once. This chain connects TRBV15 to TRBJ2-7; 7 bases agree with TRBD1. Per germline, CDR1 LNHNV and CDR2 YYDKDF (reference sequence). The CDR3 is made up of 14 amino acids. V lost 2 bases and J lost 3; bases outside the gene matches: 4. Here the CDR3 reads CATSRTGQNYEQYF. The CDR3 bases are TGTGCCACCAGCAGAACGGGACAGAACTACGAGCAGTACTTC.

This chain joins TRBV9 and TRBJ2-7; 10 bases line up with TRBD2. CDR1 is SGDLS, CDR2 YYNGEE, per germline. The CDR3 is 14 residues long. The junction had 4 bases not matched to a gene; V was cut back by 0 bases and J by 7 bases. The CDR3 loop is CASSVDSGGREQYF. For the CDR3, the DNA is TGTGCCAGCAGCGTAGATAGCGGGGGGCGTGAGCAGTACTTC.

The chain employs TRBV6-2 or TRBV6-3 and TRBJ1-1, with 9 bases identical to TRBD1. V gave up 5 bases and J gave up 3 bases; unmatched junction bases: 4. The CDR3 is 14 residues long. Germline loops: CDR1 MNHEY, CDR2 SVGEGT. CDR3 residues: CASSGRTGDTEAFF. The CDR3 bases are TGTGCCAGCAGTGGGCGGACAGGGGACACTGAAGCTTTCTTT.

The chain recombines TRBV6-6 with TRBJ1-2; a possible D gene is TRBD1 (6 bases). CDR1 and CDR2 (germline): MNHNY, SVGAGI (reference sequence). V lost 5 bases, J lost 6 bases, and 13 bases lay in between. The CDR3 is 13 amino acids. DNA for the CDR3: TGTGCCAGCAGTCTACAGGGCTTCGATGGCTACACCTTC. Translating it yields CASSLQGFDGYTF.

The rearrangement uses TRBV7-3 and TRBJ1-1, with a possible D match to TRBD1 (5 bases). The CDR3 covers 13 residues. V was pared by 1 base and J by 6 bases, with 9 bases between. The germline gives CDR1 SGHTA, CDR2 FQGTGA. CDR3 bases: TGTGCCAGCAGCTTAAAGGGGAGGGCTGAAGCTTTCTTT. It yields the protein CASSLKGRAEAFF.

This clone showed up just a few times. The chain carries TRBV19 and TRBJ2-1; D possibly corresponds to TRBD2 (7 bases). The germline V gene encodes CDR1 LNHDA and CDR2 SQIVND (reference sequence). V lost 8 bases and J lost 9, with 23 bases in between. This CDR3 has 15 residues. Written as DNA, the CDR3 is TGTGCCAGTTTCTATGGGGGGGGGCCTGTCTCTGAGCAGTTCTTC. Amino acids: CASFYGGGPVSEQFF.

This rearrangement joins TRBV9 to TRBJ2-1; a weak D match, TRBD2 (5 bases). V lost 4 bases to trimming and J lost 5 bases, with 7 bases between them. The CDR3 consists of 12 residues. Germline assignment: CDR1 SGDLS and CDR2 YYNGEE. The CDR3 DNA follows: TGTGCCAGCAGCTGGGGAGACAATGAGCAGTTCTTC. The encoded protein is CASSWGDNEQFF.